These T cell receptor beta chains were read from a single sample in a study of human T cells and chemical hapten exposure. TCRdb itself ran the RACE reads through MiXCR, one entry per CDR3 protein. The data show approximately 110,000 distinct CDR3 sequences, approximately 9.9% seen once. This specimen consisted of whole blood, obtained in connection with sensitization to the hapten diphenylcyclopropenone (DPC). Receptors were obtained from a woman aged 40 to 50 with alopecia areata. Some clones in this sample may be carry-over from other donors' samples. The CDR3 runs from the conserved cysteine through the conserved F or W. The order of the fields is D gene, V gene, J gene, clone size, CDR3 protein, CDR3 DNA. The D gene is left open where the match is weak. A row's size may be missing; if present it is once, few, many or a size class.

d_call: -; v_call: TRBV2; j_call: TRBJ2-3; clone_size: few; cdr3_aa: CASSEDSLGRQTRDTQYF; cdr3_nt: TGTGCCAGCAGTGAAGACAGTTTAGGACGACAAACAAGGGATACGCAGTATTTT
d_call: TRBD2; v_call: TRBV7-2; j_call: TRBJ2-3; clone_size: few; cdr3_aa: CASSSQGTSGGDTQYF; cdr3_nt: TGTGCCAGCAGCTCCCAAGGGACTAGCGGGGGGGATACGCAGTATTTT
d_call: -; v_call: TRBV4-3; j_call: TRBJ2-4; clone_size: -; cdr3_aa: CASSPTHGGNIQYF; cdr3_nt: TGCGCCAGCAGCCCCACTCATGGGGGGAACATTCAGTACTTC
d_call: -; v_call: TRBV24-1; j_call: TRBJ1-5; clone_size: -; cdr3_aa: CATSDPGSNQPQHF; cdr3_nt: TGTGCCACCAGTGATCCGGGTAGCAATCAGCCCCAGCATTTT
d_call: -; v_call: TRBV2; j_call: TRBJ2-7; clone_size: many; cdr3_aa: CANGPGDGQFPYEQYF; cdr3_nt: TGTGCCAACGGACCGGGAGATGGACAGTTTCCCTACGAGCAGTACTTC
d_call: TRBD1; v_call: TRBV25-1; j_call: TRBJ2-7; clone_size: -; cdr3_aa: CASSDSGQSSYEQYF; cdr3_nt: TGTGCCAGCAGTGATTCGGGACAGAGCTCCTACGAGCAGTACTTC
d_call: -; v_call: TRBV9; j_call: TRBJ2-3; clone_size: -; cdr3_aa: CASSVVAASTDTQYF; cdr3_nt: TGTGCCAGCAGCGTAGTGGCAGCCAGCACAGATACGCAGTATTTT
d_call: TRBD1; v_call: TRBV6-5; j_call: TRBJ1-5; clone_size: -; cdr3_aa: CASRGQGNQHF; cdr3_nt: TGTGCCAGCAGAGGACAGGGCAACCAGCATTTT
d_call: TRBD2; v_call: TRBV20-1; j_call: TRBJ2-2; clone_size: many; cdr3_aa: CSATSGRERTGELFF; cdr3_nt: TGCAGTGCTACTAGCGGGAGGGAAAGAACCGGGGAGCTGTTTTTT
d_call: TRBD2; v_call: TRBV20-1; j_call: TRBJ2-3; clone_size: -; cdr3_aa: CSAAGGGTPDTQYF; cdr3_nt: TGCAGTGCCGCGGGAGGGGGAACCCCAGATACGCAGTATTTT
d_call: -; v_call: TRBV3-1; j_call: TRBJ2-7; clone_size: -; cdr3_aa: CASSPWGRAPREQYF; cdr3_nt: TGTGCCAGCAGCCCATGGGGCCGGGCGCCTAGGGAGCAGTACTTC
d_call: -; v_call: TRBV6-2/TRBV6-3; j_call: TRBJ2-7; clone_size: -; cdr3_aa: CASTDRREQYF; cdr3_nt: TGTGCCAGCACCGACCGGAGGGAGCAGTACTTC
d_call: TRBD1; v_call: TRBV7-2; j_call: TRBJ2-7; clone_size: -; cdr3_aa: CASSRTGGEQYF; cdr3_nt: TGTGCCAGCAGCCGTACAGGGGGCGAGCAGTACTTC
d_call: -; v_call: TRBV29-1; j_call: TRBJ2-2; clone_size: many; cdr3_aa: CSVREATGELFF; cdr3_nt: TGCAGCGTTAGGGAAGCGACCGGGGAGCTGTTTTTT
d_call: -; v_call: TRBV7-9; j_call: TRBJ2-7; clone_size: -; cdr3_aa: CASASLGNEQYF; cdr3_nt: TGTGCCAGCGCTAGTCTGGGAAACGAGCAGTACTTC
d_call: -; v_call: TRBV18; j_call: TRBJ1-2; clone_size: many; cdr3_aa: CASSSSTNYGYTF; cdr3_nt: TGTGCCAGCTCATCTTCTACTAACTATGGCTACACCTTC
d_call: -; v_call: TRBV4-3; j_call: TRBJ2-7; clone_size: -; cdr3_aa: CASSQELALGEQYF; cdr3_nt: TGCGCCAGCAGCCAAGAGTTAGCTCTGGGCGAGCAGTACTTC
d_call: -; v_call: TRBV11-2; j_call: TRBJ2-7; clone_size: few; cdr3_aa: CASSSWDGTSYEQYF; cdr3_nt: TGTGCCAGCAGCTCCTGGGACGGAACCTCCTACGAGCAGTACTTC
d_call: -; v_call: TRBV20-1; j_call: TRBJ2-1; clone_size: -; cdr3_aa: CSANRGGAGEQFF; cdr3_nt: TGCAGTGCTAATCGAGGGGGGGCCGGTGAGCAGTTCTTC
d_call: -; v_call: TRBV4-3; j_call: TRBJ2-7; clone_size: -; cdr3_aa: CASSRQTSQGSSYEQYF; cdr3_nt: TGCGCCAGCAGCCGACAGACCTCGCAGGGGAGCTCCTACGAGCAGTACTTC
d_call: -; v_call: TRBV7-2; j_call: TRBJ2-3; clone_size: -; cdr3_aa: CASSSLSPDTQYF; cdr3_nt: TGTGCCAGCAGCTCTCTGTCCCCAGATACGCAGTATTTT
d_call: TRBD1; v_call: TRBV7-2; j_call: TRBJ2-2; clone_size: -; cdr3_aa: CASSLGQGALNTGELFF; cdr3_nt: TGTGCCAGCAGCTTGGGACAGGGGGCCCTCAACACCGGGGAGCTGTTTTTT
d_call: -; v_call: TRBV4-3; j_call: TRBJ1-4; clone_size: medium-sized; cdr3_aa: CASSQESRSVVGNEKLFF; cdr3_nt: TGCGCCAGCAGCCAAGAGAGTCGGTCGGTCGTCGGTAATGAAAAACTGTTTTTT
d_call: -; v_call: TRBV2; j_call: TRBJ2-1; clone_size: many; cdr3_aa: CASLQAPSSYNEQFF; cdr3_nt: TGTGCCAGCTTACAGGCTCCGAGCTCCTACAATGAGCAGTTCTTC
d_call: -; v_call: TRBV6-1; j_call: TRBJ2-7; clone_size: -; cdr3_aa: CASSRGADTAYEQYF; cdr3_nt: TGTGCCAGCAGTAGAGGGGCGGACACTGCCTACGAGCAGTACTTC
d_call: -; v_call: TRBV14; j_call: TRBJ2-3; clone_size: few; cdr3_aa: CASSTRTDSTDTQYF; cdr3_nt: TGTGCCAGCAGCACCCGGACGGATAGCACAGATACGCAGTATTTT
d_call: -; v_call: TRBV10-3; j_call: TRBJ2-2; clone_size: few; cdr3_aa: CATNQADTGELFF; cdr3_nt: TGTGCTACCAATCAGGCAGACACCGGGGAGCTGTTTTTT
d_call: TRBD1; v_call: TRBV9; j_call: TRBJ2-6; clone_size: -; cdr3_aa: CASSYNRQGAVGANVLTF; cdr3_nt: TGTGCCAGCAGCTATAACAGACAGGGGGCGGTTGGGGCCAACGTCCTGACTTTC
d_call: TRBD1; v_call: TRBV6-2/TRBV6-3; j_call: TRBJ1-2; clone_size: few; cdr3_aa: CASSRPGQGAYGYTF; cdr3_nt: TGTGCCAGCAGTCGGCCGGGACAGGGGGCCTATGGCTACACCTTC
d_call: -; v_call: TRBV6-6; j_call: TRBJ2-7; clone_size: -; cdr3_aa: CASSYLAESVHEQYF; cdr3_nt: TGTGCCAGCAGTTACTTGGCGGAGAGTGTCCACGAGCAGTACTTC
d_call: -; v_call: TRBV29-1; j_call: TRBJ1-1; clone_size: few; cdr3_aa: CSVRGTEAFF; cdr3_nt: TGCAGCGTAAGGGGGACTGAAGCTTTCTTT
d_call: -; v_call: TRBV11-2; j_call: TRBJ2-7; clone_size: many; cdr3_aa: CASTGRGAHEQYF; cdr3_nt: TGTGCCAGCACTGGAAGGGGTGCCCACGAGCAGTACTTC
d_call: -; v_call: TRBV6-2/TRBV6-3; j_call: TRBJ2-1; clone_size: -; cdr3_aa: CASSFPGPPSYNEQFF; cdr3_nt: TGTGCCAGCAGTTTTCCGGGGCCACCCTCCTACAATGAGCAGTTCTTC
d_call: TRBD1; v_call: TRBV7-2; j_call: TRBJ1-2; clone_size: -; cdr3_aa: CASQNRGGYTF; cdr3_nt: TGTGCCAGCCAAAACAGGGGTGGCTACACCTTC
d_call: TRBD2; v_call: TRBV12-3/TRBV12-4; j_call: TRBJ2-5; clone_size: few; cdr3_aa: CASARGGLASGGTQYF; cdr3_nt: TGTGCCAGCGCGCGGGGGGGACTAGCCTCCGGTGGGACCCAGTACTTC
d_call: -; v_call: TRBV11-3; j_call: TRBJ2-1; clone_size: many; cdr3_aa: CASRRGRKRHSYNEQFF; cdr3_nt: TGTGCCAGCAGAAGGGGAAGGAAACGCCATTCCTACAATGAGCAGTTCTTC
d_call: -; v_call: TRBV4-3; j_call: TRBJ2-2; clone_size: -; cdr3_aa: CASSQDLGPATGELFF; cdr3_nt: TGCGCCAGCAGCCAAGATCTGGGGCCCGCCACCGGGGAGCTGTTTTTT
d_call: TRBD1; v_call: TRBV7-3; j_call: TRBJ2-5; clone_size: once; cdr3_aa: CASSPIHLGQGKETQYF; cdr3_nt: TGTGCCAGCAGCCCGATACATTTGGGACAGGGCAAAGAGACCCAGTACTTC
d_call: -; v_call: TRBV7-6; j_call: TRBJ1-1; clone_size: few; cdr3_aa: CASIPTRGGWAFF; cdr3_nt: TGTGCCAGCATCCCCACCCGGGGGGGCTGGGCTTTCTTT
d_call: -; v_call: TRBV6-6; j_call: TRBJ2-5; clone_size: few; cdr3_aa: CASSYGGQETQYF; cdr3_nt: TGTGCCAGCAGTTACGGAGGGCAAGAGACCCAGTACTTC
d_call: -; v_call: TRBV6-2/TRBV6-3; j_call: TRBJ1-1; clone_size: few; cdr3_aa: CASSYLSGNTEAFF; cdr3_nt: TGTGCCAGCAGTTACCTCTCTGGGAACACTGAAGCTTTCTTT
d_call: -; v_call: TRBV3-1; j_call: TRBJ1-6; clone_size: -; cdr3_aa: CASSQMGVNSPLHF; cdr3_nt: TGTGCCAGCAGCCAAATGGGTGTGAATTCACCCCTCCACTTT
d_call: -; v_call: TRBV24-1; j_call: TRBJ2-7; clone_size: many; cdr3_aa: CATSDRSTGATYEQYF; cdr3_nt: TGTGCCACCAGTGACCGTTCCACCGGGGCAACCTACGAGCAGTACTTC
d_call: TRBD2; v_call: TRBV18; j_call: TRBJ2-5; clone_size: many; cdr3_aa: CASSRNSGVEPQYF; cdr3_nt: TGTGCCAGCTCACGAAATAGCGGGGTCGAGCCCCAGTACTTC
d_call: TRBD1; v_call: TRBV29-1; j_call: TRBJ2-7; clone_size: many; cdr3_aa: CSVTGQGSHAYEQYF; cdr3_nt: TGCAGCGTAACGGGACAGGGGTCCCATGCCTACGAGCAGTACTTC
d_call: -; v_call: TRBV30; j_call: TRBJ1-2; clone_size: few; cdr3_aa: CAWSVPASNIGYTF; cdr3_nt: TGTGCCTGGAGTGTACCAGCATCTAATATTGGCTACACCTTC
d_call: -; v_call: TRBV27; j_call: TRBJ2-5; clone_size: many; cdr3_aa: CAGFRRGHHQETQYF; cdr3_nt: TGTGCCGGATTCCGCAGGGGTCACCACCAAGAGACCCAGTACTTC
d_call: -; v_call: TRBV4-2; j_call: TRBJ1-5; clone_size: once; cdr3_aa: CASSQGDGIEPQHF; cdr3_nt: TGTGCCAGCAGCCAAGGGGACGGAATTGAGCCCCAGCATTTT
d_call: -; v_call: TRBV12-3/TRBV12-4; j_call: TRBJ1-5; clone_size: few; cdr3_aa: CASSFGSQGSDQPQHF; cdr3_nt: TGTGCCAGCAGTTTCGGTTCCCAGGGTTCGGATCAGCCCCAGCATTTT
d_call: -; v_call: TRBV12-3/TRBV12-4; j_call: TRBJ2-7; clone_size: few; cdr3_aa: CASSLKQALYEQYF; cdr3_nt: TGTGCCAGCAGTTTAAAACAGGCGCTGTACGAGCAGTACTTC
d_call: -; v_call: TRBV12-3/TRBV12-4; j_call: TRBJ2-2; clone_size: many; cdr3_aa: CASSFTGNTGELFF; cdr3_nt: TGTGCCAGCAGTTTTACAGGGAACACCGGGGAGCTGTTTTTT
d_call: -; v_call: TRBV7-8; j_call: TRBJ2-1; clone_size: medium-sized; cdr3_aa: CASSLAGGLWQFF; cdr3_nt: TGTGCCAGCAGCCTAGCCGGGGGTTTGTGGCAGTTCTTC
d_call: -; v_call: TRBV29-1; j_call: TRBJ1-1; clone_size: many; cdr3_aa: CSVDIGSPEAFF; cdr3_nt: TGCAGCGTTGATATAGGGAGCCCTGAAGCTTTCTTT
d_call: -; v_call: TRBV3-1; j_call: TRBJ1-5; clone_size: many; cdr3_aa: CASSPRGLLTPQHF; cdr3_nt: TGTGCCAGCAGCCCCCGGGGACTCCTAACCCCCCAGCATTTT
d_call: -; v_call: TRBV6-2/TRBV6-3; j_call: TRBJ2-2; clone_size: -; cdr3_aa: CASSRPTPSGVGELFF; cdr3_nt: TGTGCCAGCAGTCGCCCGACTCCATCTGGGGTCGGGGAGCTGTTTTTT
d_call: -; v_call: TRBV7-9; j_call: TRBJ1-6; clone_size: -; cdr3_aa: CASSPKVGDGSPLHF; cdr3_nt: TGTGCCAGCAGTCCCAAGGTGGGGGACGGCTCACCCCTCCACTTT
d_call: -; v_call: TRBV18; j_call: TRBJ2-2; clone_size: -; cdr3_aa: CASSPSRGANTGELFF; cdr3_nt: TGTGCCAGCTCACCGTCAAGGGGCGCGAACACCGGGGAGCTGTTTTTT